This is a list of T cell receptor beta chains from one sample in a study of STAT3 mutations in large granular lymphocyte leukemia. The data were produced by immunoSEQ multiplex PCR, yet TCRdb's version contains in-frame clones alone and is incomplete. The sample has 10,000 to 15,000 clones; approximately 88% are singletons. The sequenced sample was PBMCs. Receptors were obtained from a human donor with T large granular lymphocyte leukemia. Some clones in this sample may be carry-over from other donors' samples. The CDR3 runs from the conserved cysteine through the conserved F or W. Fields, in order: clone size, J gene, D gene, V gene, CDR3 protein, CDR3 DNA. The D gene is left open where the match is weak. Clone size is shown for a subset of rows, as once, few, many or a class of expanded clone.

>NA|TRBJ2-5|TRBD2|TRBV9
CASSALAGGSRGETQYF
TGTGCCAGCAGCGCGCTAGCGGGGGGGAGTCGGGGAGAGACCCAGTACTTC
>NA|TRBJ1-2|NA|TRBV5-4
CASSLDQGAYGYTF
TGTGCCAGCAGCTTGGATCAAGGGGCATATGGCTACACCTTC
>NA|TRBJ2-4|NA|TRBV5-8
CASSLDRGKNIQYF
TGTGCCAGCAGCTTGGACAGAGGCAAAAACATTCAGTACTTC
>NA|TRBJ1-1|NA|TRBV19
CASRALLSNTEAFF
TGTGCCAGTAGGGCCCTCCTATCGAACACTGAAGCTTTCTTT
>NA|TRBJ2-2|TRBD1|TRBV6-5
CASSYEGTGGYGELFF
TGTGCCAGCAGTTACGAGGGGACAGGGGGCTACGGGGAGCTGTTTTTT
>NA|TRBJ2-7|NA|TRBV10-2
CASSEVPRYEQYF
TGCGCCAGCAGTGAGGTACCTAGGTACGAGCAGTACTTC
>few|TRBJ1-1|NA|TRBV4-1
CASSHTLNTEAFF
TGCGCCAGCAGCCATACCCTGAACACTGAAGCTTTCTTT
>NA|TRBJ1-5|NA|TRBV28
CASLRVSNQPQHF
TGTGCCAGCCTCAGGGTTAGCAATCAGCCCCAGCATTTT
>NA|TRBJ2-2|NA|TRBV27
CASSPGTSYTGELFF
TGTGCCAGCAGCCCGGGGACGTCCTACACCGGGGAGCTGTTTTTT
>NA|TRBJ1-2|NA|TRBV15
CATSRGQGGLGYGYTF
TGTGCCACCAGCAGAGGTCAGGGAGGGCTAGGCTATGGCTACACCTTC
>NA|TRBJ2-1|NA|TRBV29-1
CSVAVTSSDEQFF
TGCAGCGTTGCAGTAACCAGTTCAGATGAGCAGTTCTTC
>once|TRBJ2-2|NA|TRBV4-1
CASSQQGVNTGELFF
TGCGCCAGCAGCCAACAAGGTGTTAACACCGGGGAGCTGTTTTTT
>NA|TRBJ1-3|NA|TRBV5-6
CASSLAGKASGNTIYF
TGTGCCAGCAGCTTGGCTGGAAAAGCCAGTGGAAACACCATATATTTT
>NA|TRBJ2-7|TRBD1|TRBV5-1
CASSLRQGIGEQYF
TGCGCCAGCAGCTTAAGACAGGGAATTGGCGAGCAGTACTTC
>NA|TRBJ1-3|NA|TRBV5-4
CASSFLFAGRSSGNTIYF
TGTGCCAGCAGCTTTTTATTTGCAGGACGCAGCTCTGGAAACACCATATATTTT
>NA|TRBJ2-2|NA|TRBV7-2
CASRPNTGELFF
TGTGCCAGCAGACCAAACACCGGGGAGCTGTTTTTT
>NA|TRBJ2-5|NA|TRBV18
CASSPTGETQYF
TGTGCCAGCTCACCAACCGGGGAGACCCAGTACTTC
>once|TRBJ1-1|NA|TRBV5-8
CASSYAYTEAFF
TGTGCCAGCAGCTACGCGTACACTGAAGCTTTCTTT
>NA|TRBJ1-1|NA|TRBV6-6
CASSYSAVNTEAFF
TGTGCCAGCAGTTACTCGGCCGTGAACACTGAAGCTTTCTTT
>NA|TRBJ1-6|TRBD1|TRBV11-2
CASSPQGSVSPLHF
TGTGCCAGCAGCCCACAGGGGAGTGTTTCACCCCTCCACTTT
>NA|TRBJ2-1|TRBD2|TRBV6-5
CASSPGTINEQFF
TGTGCCAGCAGCCCCGGGACTATCAATGAGCAGTTCTTC
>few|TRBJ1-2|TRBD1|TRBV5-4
CASSWTGGTIGYTF
TGTGCCAGCAGCTGGACAGGGGGAACTATTGGCTACACCTTC
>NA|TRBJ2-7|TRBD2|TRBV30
CAWTGGGYEQYF
TGTGCCTGGACGGGGGGAGGCTACGAGCAGTACTTC
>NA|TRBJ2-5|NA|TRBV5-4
CASSSRDFGLETQYF
TGTGCCAGCAGCTCCCGGGACTTTGGATTGGAGACCCAGTACTTC
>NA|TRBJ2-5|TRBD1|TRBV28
CASSPNSGGGETQYF
TGTGCCAGCAGTCCTAACTCAGGGGGCGGAGAGACCCAGTACTTC
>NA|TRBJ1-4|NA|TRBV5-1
CASSLMGRDNEKLFF
TGCGCCAGCAGCTTAATGGGGAGGGACAATGAAAAACTGTTTTTT
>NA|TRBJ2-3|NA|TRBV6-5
CASSYSESTDTQYF
TGTGCCAGCAGTTACTCGGAAAGCACAGATACGCAGTATTTT
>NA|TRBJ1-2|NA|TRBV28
CASSLPGAYGYTF
TGTGCCAGCAGTTTACCCGGAGCCTATGGCTACACCTTC
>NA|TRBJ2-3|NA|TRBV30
CAWSATRPDTQYF
TGTGCCTGGAGTGCCACCCGCCCAGATACGCAGTATTTT
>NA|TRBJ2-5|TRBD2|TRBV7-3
CASSRTSGETQYF
TGTGCCAGCAGCCGGACTAGCGGGGAGACCCAGTACTTC